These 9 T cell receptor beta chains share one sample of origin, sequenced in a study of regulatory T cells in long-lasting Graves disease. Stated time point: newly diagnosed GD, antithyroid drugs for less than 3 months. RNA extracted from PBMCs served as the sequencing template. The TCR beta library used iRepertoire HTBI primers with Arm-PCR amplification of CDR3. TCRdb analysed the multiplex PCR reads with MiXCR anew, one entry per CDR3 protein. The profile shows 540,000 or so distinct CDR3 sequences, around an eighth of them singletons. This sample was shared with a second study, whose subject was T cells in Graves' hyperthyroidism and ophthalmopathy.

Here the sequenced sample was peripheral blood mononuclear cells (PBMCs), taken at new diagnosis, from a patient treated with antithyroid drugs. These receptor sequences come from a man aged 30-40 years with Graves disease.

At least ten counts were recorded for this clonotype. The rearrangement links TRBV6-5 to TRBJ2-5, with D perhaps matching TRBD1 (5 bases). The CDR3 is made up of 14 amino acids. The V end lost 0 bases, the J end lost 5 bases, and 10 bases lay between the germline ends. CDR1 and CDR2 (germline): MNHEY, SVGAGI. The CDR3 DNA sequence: TGTGCCAGCAGTTACTCCATACCAGGGGAGACCCAGTACTTC. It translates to CASSYSIPGETQYF.

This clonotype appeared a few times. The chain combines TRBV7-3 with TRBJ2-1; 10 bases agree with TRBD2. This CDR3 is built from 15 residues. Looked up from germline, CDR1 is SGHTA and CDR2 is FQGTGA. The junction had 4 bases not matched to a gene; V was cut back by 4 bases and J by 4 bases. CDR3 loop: CASSSSGSQYNEQFF. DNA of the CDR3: TGTGCCAGCAGCTCTAGCGGGAGCCAATACAATGAGCAGTTCTTC.

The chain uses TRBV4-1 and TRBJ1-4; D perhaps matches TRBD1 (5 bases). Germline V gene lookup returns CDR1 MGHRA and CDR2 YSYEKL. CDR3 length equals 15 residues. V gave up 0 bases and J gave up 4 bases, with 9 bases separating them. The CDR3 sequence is CASSQEGLNNEKLFF. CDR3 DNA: TGCGCCAGCAGCCAAGAGGGGCTGAATAATGAAAAACTGTTTTTT.

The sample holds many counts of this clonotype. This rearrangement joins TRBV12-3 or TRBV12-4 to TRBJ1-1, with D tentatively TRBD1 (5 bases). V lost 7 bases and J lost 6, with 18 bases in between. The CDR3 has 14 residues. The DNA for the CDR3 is TGTGCCAGCACTAATGGCGTTAGGGGCGCTGAAGCTTTCTTT. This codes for CASTNGVRGAEAFF.

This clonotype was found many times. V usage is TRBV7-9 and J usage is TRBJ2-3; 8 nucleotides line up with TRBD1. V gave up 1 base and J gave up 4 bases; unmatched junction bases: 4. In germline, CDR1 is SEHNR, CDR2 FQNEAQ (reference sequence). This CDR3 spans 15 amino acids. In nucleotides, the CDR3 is TGTGCCAGCAGCTTAGTGACAGGGGAGGCAGATACGCAGTATTTT. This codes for CASSLVTGEADTQYF. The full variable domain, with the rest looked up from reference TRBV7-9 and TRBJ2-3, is DTGVSQNPRHKITKRGQNVTFRCDPISEHNRLYWYRQTLGQGPEFLTYFQNEAQLEKSRLLSDRFSAERPKGSFSTLEIQRTEQGDSAMYLCASSLVTGEADTQYFGPGTRLTVL.

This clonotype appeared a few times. The CDR3 DNA sequence: TGCAGCGTTGAAGACCCTCCTCACGCTACTAGCGGGAGGGCCGTCGGAAGGGAGCAGTACTTC. Amino acids: CSVEDPPHATSGRAVGREQYF. V and J are TRBV29-1 and TRBJ2-7; TRBD2 aligns across 13 bases. This CDR3 has 21 residues. V was clipped by 0 bases and J by 7 bases; unmatched bases: 24. Germline assignment: CDR1 SQVTM and CDR2 ANQGSEA.

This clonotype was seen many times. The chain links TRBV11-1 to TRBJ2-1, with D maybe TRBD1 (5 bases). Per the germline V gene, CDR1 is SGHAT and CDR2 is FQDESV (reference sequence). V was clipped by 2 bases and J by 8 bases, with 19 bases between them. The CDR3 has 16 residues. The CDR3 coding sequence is TGTGCCAGCAGCTTATTCCCCGACAGTACGGGCGATGAGCAGTTCTTC. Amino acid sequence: CASSLFPDSTGDEQFF.

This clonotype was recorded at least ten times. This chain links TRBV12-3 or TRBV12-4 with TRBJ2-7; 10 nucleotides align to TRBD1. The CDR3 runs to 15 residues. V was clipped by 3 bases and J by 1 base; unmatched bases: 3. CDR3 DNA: TGTGCCAGCAGTTTCCGGGACAGGGGATCCTACGAGCAGTACTTC. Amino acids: CASSFRDRGSYEQYF.

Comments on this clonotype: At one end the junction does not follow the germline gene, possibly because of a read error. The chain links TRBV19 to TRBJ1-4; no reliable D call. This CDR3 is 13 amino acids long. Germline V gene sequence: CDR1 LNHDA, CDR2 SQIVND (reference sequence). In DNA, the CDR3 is TGTGTCAGTAGTATGGGAAGCAACGAAAAACTGTTTTTT. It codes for CVSSMGSNEKLFF.